The 16 T cell receptor beta chains reported below all come from one sample, sequenced in a study of T cells after yellow fever vaccination. TCRdb re-analysed the 5' RACE reads in MiXCR, keeping a single row per CDR3 protein. Here the sample spans 150,000 to 200,000 distinct CDR3 sequences, less than 9% being singletons. The specimen was CD4+ T cells sorted from PBMCs, collected 4 to 6 days after the first yellow fever vaccination. These receptor sequences come from a man aged 18 to 29 who received the YFV17D yellow fever vaccine.

The chain is built from TRBV6-1 and TRBJ2-1, with a possible D match to TRBD1 (7 bases). Between the trimmed V and J ends, which lost 7 bases and 2 bases, there was a span of 18 bases. CDR1 is MNHNS, CDR2 SASEGT, per germline. The length of the CDR3 is 16 residues. CDR3 coding DNA: TGTGCCAGCAACATTTACGCAGGGGGGACCTACAATGAGCAGTTCTTC. Translation gives CASNIYAGGTYNEQFF.

Many counts were recorded for this clonotype. The chain links TRBV12-3 or TRBV12-4 to TRBJ1-5, with 10 positions matching TRBD1. The CDR3 consists of 15 residues. V lost 6 bases and J lost 0; bases outside the gene matches: 2. The CDR3 reads CASSRDRGSNQPQHF. CDR3 DNA sequence: TGTGCCAGCAGCCGGGACAGGGGTAGCAATCAGCCCCAGCATTTT.

This clonotype was seen repeatedly, ten times or more. This sequence joins TRBV19 and TRBJ2-1; TRBD2 might be the D (5 bases). Trimming stripped 1 base from V and 1 base from J, with 11 bases between. CDR3 length equals 16 residues. Germline V gene lookup returns CDR1 LNHDA and CDR2 SQIVND (reference sequence). CDR3 nucleotide sequence: TGTGCCAGTAGTATAGCCCAGCGGAGATCCTACAATGAGCAGTTCTTC. Its translation: CASSIAQRRSYNEQFF.

The chain employs TRBV2 and TRBJ1-5, with a weak D call TRBD1 (5 bases). The CDR3 spans 17 residues. V was shortened by 8 bases and J by 2 bases, with 22 bases between the two germline ends. Germline values: CDR1 SNHLY, CDR2 FYNNEI. CDR3 DNA: TGTGCCAGCTCCTTCGGGACGATAATCTTGGGCAATCAGCCCCAGCATTTT. It translates to CASSFGTIILGNQPQHF.

This clonotype appeared many times. The chain links TRBV13 to TRBJ2-1; possibly TRBD1 for D (5 bases). Trimming took 1 base from V and 8 from J, leaving 6 bases between them. The germline V gene has CDR1 PRHDT and CDR2 FYEKMQ (reference sequence). The CDR3 loop spans 12 amino acids. The DNA of the CDR3 is TGTGCCAGCAGCTTAGACAGGCATGAGCAGTTCTTC. This codes for CASSLDRHEQFF.

The CDR3 here is CASSQESGGRDTQYF. In DNA form, the CDR3 reads TGTGCCAGCAGCCAAGAGTCGGGGGGGAGAGATACGCAGTATTTT. This rearrangement joins TRBV4-2 to TRBJ2-3, with 8 positions matching TRBD2. Germline-derived CDR1 and CDR2 are LGHNA and YNFKEQ. V lost 0 bases to trimming and J lost 5 bases; unmatched junction nucleotides: 4. The CDR3 covers 15 residues.

The chain uses TRBV7-9 and TRBJ2-7; tentative D call: TRBD1 (6 bases). This CDR3 has 14 residues. Germline-derived CDR1 and CDR2 are SEHNR and FQNEAQ (reference sequence). V was cut by 3 bases and J by 2 bases, with 11 bases left in between. The CDR3 sequence is CASSFIRGPYEQYV. In DNA form, the CDR3 reads TGTGCCAGCAGCTTCATCAGGGGACCCTACGAGCAGTACGTC.

The sample holds many counts of this clonotype. The J gene is TRBJ1-2, the V gene TRBV4-2, with D unresolved. CDR3 length equals 14 residues. The germline CDR1 and CDR2 sequences are LGHNA and YNFKEQ. V was trimmed by 0 bases and J by 8 bases, leaving 13 bases between them. CDR3 bases: TGTGCCAGCAGCCAAGACCCCCAGATCGGGGGCTACACCTTC. Protein: CASSQDPQIGGYTF.

A few counts support this clonotype. The genes are TRBV5-4 and TRBJ2-2; 10 nucleotides align to TRBD1. From germline, CDR1 is SGHNT and CDR2 YYREEE (reference sequence). This CDR3 region has 17 residues. The V gene end was trimmed by 4 bases and the J gene end by 5 bases; junction bases not matched to a gene: 11. CDR3 residues: CASSLGTGDSGTGELFF. The CDR3 DNA reads as TGTGCCAGCAGCCTGGGGACAGGGGATTCGGGAACCGGGGAGCTGTTTTTT. Using reference TRBV5-4 and TRBJ2-2 for the parts outside the CDR3, the full variable domain is ETGVTQSPTHLIKTRGQQVTLRCSSQSGHNTVSWYQQALGQGPQFIFQYYREEENGRGNFPPRFSGLQFPNYSSELNVNALELDDSALYLCASSLGTGDSGTGELFFGEGSRLTVL.

This clonotype was found many times. This CDR3 reads CASSQDHDRGLGEQYF. CDR3 nucleotides: TGTGCCAGCAGCCAAGATCATGACAGGGGTTTGGGCGAGCAGTACTTC. V and J are TRBV3-1 and TRBJ2-7, with 8 bases aligning to TRBD1. V shed 0 bases and J 6 bases; nucleotides not matched to a gene: 10. The germline V gene has CDR1 LGHDT and CDR2 YNNKEL (reference sequence). This CDR3 comprises 16 residues.

This clonotype came up many times. This sequence joins TRBV19 and TRBJ2-6; the D gene is possibly TRBD1 (5 bases). CDR3 size: 16 residues. Germline assignment: CDR1 LNHDA and CDR2 SQIVND (reference sequence). V was trimmed by 6 bases and J by 4 bases, leaving 16 bases between them. The CDR3 protein is CASSAQVLGGANVLTF. The CDR3 DNA reads TGTGCCAGTAGCGCACAGGTTCTGGGAGGGGCCAACGTCCTGACTTTC.

The chain joins TRBV6-5 to TRBJ1-3; D is uncertain. This CDR3 has 13 residues. With 8 bases removed from V and 0 bases from J, the gap between germline ends came to 8 bases. Germline V lookup: CDR1 MNHEY, CDR2 SVGAGI. The CDR3 DNA sequence: TGTGCCAGCGGAGGCAACTCTGGAAACACCATATATTTT. Translated: CASGGNSGNTIYF.

This clonotype was counted many times. The chain is built from TRBV5-1 and TRBJ1-6; D is perhaps TRBD1 (5 bases). The CDR3 is 15 amino acids. Germline lookup yields CDR1 SGHRS and CDR2 YFSETQ. V was clipped by 4 bases and J by 8 bases, with 16 bases between them. CDR3 loop: CASSPGDRSYSPLHF. The DNA of the CDR3 is TGCGCCAGCAGCCCAGGAGACAGATCATATTCACCCCTCCACTTT.

This clonotype appeared many times. CDR3 in amino acids: CASSQVGAREQFF. In DNA, the CDR3 is TGTGCCAGCAGCCAAGTGGGGGCGAGGGAGCAGTTCTTC. The chain employs TRBV3-1 and TRBJ2-1; maybe TRBD1 (6 bases). This CDR3 comprises 13 residues. Trimming took 1 base from V and 10 from J, leaving 11 bases between them. Germline V CDR1 and CDR2: LGHDT, YNNKEL (reference sequence).

This clonotype occurred many times. The CDR3 is CASSLGPYGYTF. As DNA, the CDR3 is TGCGCCAGCAGCTTGGGCCCCTATGGCTACACCTTC. The V and J genes are TRBV5-1 and TRBJ1-2; D gene uncertain. V shed 0 bases and J shed 4 bases, with 4 bases lying between them. This CDR3 comprises 12 residues. Germline V CDR1 and CDR2: SGHRS, YFSETQ.

This clonotype was detected many times. The chain combines TRBV6-5 with TRBJ1-3, with D unresolved. Germline V CDR1 and CDR2: MNHEY, SVGAGI. The germline V and J ends were trimmed by 2 bases and 0 bases, with 8 bases remaining between them. The CDR3 is 15 residues long. CDR3 nucleotide sequence: TGTGCCAGCAGTTACAATCAGCACTCTGGAAACACCATATATTTT. The encoded protein is CASSYNQHSGNTIYF.